Each of the 8 T cell receptor beta chains below was sequenced from the same sample in a study of blood T cells in healthy people across ages (dated by TCRdb to 2013 to 2016). The library was generated by 5' RACE. The listed sequencing device is Illumina HiSeq 2500. A second about 7 to 12 cycle PCR used a sample-barcoded 5' primer and a J-beta primer mix. In TCRdb, the public reads were trimmed at Q25 with fastp and aligned with MiXCR, with productive beta chains retained. Duplicate CDR3 protein sequences are folded into a single record with the most common DNA and genes. The sample table holds 710,000 or so distinct CDR3 sequences, of which about 20% were seen once. Approximately 20% of the sample lies in the top ten. Sequencing was performed on blood. The source of these receptors is a man between 65 and 85 years old in good health.

Only a few counts were recorded for this clonotype. At one boundary the junction diverges from the germline segment, which might be a read error. The chain links TRBV5-4 to TRBJ2-3; 7 bases agree with TRBD2. This CDR3 has 14 residues. Germline CDR1 reads SGHNT; CDR2 reads YYREEE (reference sequence). The CDR3 region is CANSLEGLRDTQYF. CDR3 nucleotides: TGTGCCAACAGCTTGGAGGGACTACGAGATACGCAGTATTTT.

This clonotype was seen a handful of times. The rearrangement uses TRBV12-3 or TRBV12-4 and TRBJ2-1, with TRBD2 matching 12 bases. CDR3 length: 17 amino acids. With 2 bases clipped from V and 9 bases from J, the junction kept 11 bases outside the gene matches. In nucleotides, the CDR3 is TGTGCCAGCAGTTTACAGAGCCTAGCGGGAGGGCCTAGTGAGCAGTTCTTC. It codes for CASSLQSLAGGPSEQFF.

This clonotype was found a few times. The chain couples TRBV29-1 to TRBJ1-5; TRBD1 aligns across 8 bases. V trimming: 6 bases; J trimming: 6 bases; junction bases outside the gene matches: 10. Per germline, CDR1 SQVTM and CDR2 ANQGSEA. This CDR3 is 14 amino acids long. CDR3 DNA: TGCAGCGTGACACAGGGGGGAATGGGTCAGCCCCAGCATTTT. Residues: CSVTQGGMGQPQHF.

The V call is TRBV6-5, the J call TRBJ2-5; 7 nucleotides match TRBD2. The J call is uncertain, as TRBJ2-1 better fits the DNA end. CDR3 length: 15 residues. The germline gives CDR1 MNHEY, CDR2 SVGAGI. CDR3 nucleotide sequence: TGTGCCAGCAGTTCACTAGGGAGCGGGATGGGAGAGCAGTTCTTC. Protein product: CASSSLGSGMGEQFF.

This chain's CDR3 is CASGAHGWGYTF. The DNA for the CDR3 is TGTGCCAGCGGCGCTCACGGGTGGGGCTACACCTTC. J is TRBJ1-2 and V is TRBV7-9; D is uncertain. This CDR3 is built from 12 residues. Trimming took 8 bases from V and 8 from J, leaving 15 bases between them. Germline CDR1 is SEHNR and CDR2 is FQNEAQ (reference sequence). The full variable domain, with the rest looked up from reference TRBV7-9 and TRBJ1-2, is DTGVSQNPRHKITKRGQNVTFRCDPISEHNRLYWYRQTLGQGPEFLTYFQNEAQLEKSRLLSDRFSAERPKGSFSTLEIQRTEQGDSAMYLCASGAHGWGYTFGSGTRLTVV.

The chain has TRBV12-3 or TRBV12-4 and TRBJ2-1, with D perhaps TRBD2 (5 bases). This CDR3 has 15 amino acids. Trimming removed 7 bases at V and 7 bases at J, with 20 bases between. CDR3 bases: TGTGCCAGCACCACGACTTTGGCGGGCACAAATGAGCAGTTCTTC. Encoded protein: CASTTTLAGTNEQFF.

This clonotype has a handful of counts. The chain couples TRBV7-9 to TRBJ1-4; no definite D call. The germline V gene has CDR1 SEHNR and CDR2 FQNEAQ (reference sequence). Trimming took off 5 bases at V and 5 bases at J, with 15 bases between the two ends. The CDR3 totals 15 residues. The CDR3 reads CASSTMGGLNEKLFF. CDR3 nucleotide sequence: TGTGCCAGCAGCACCATGGGCGGACTCAATGAAAAACTGTTTTTT.

This clonotype showed up just a few times. This rearrangement joins TRBV6-6 to TRBJ1-3, with D unresolved. Trimming shortened V by 8 bases and J by 3 bases, and 8 bases separated the two germline ends. Germline V lookup: CDR1 MNHNY, CDR2 SVGAGI (reference sequence). The CDR3 consists of 12 residues. The CDR3 here is CASPGFGNTIYF. The CDR3 DNA follows: TGTGCCAGCCCGGGTTTTGGAAACACCATATATTTT.